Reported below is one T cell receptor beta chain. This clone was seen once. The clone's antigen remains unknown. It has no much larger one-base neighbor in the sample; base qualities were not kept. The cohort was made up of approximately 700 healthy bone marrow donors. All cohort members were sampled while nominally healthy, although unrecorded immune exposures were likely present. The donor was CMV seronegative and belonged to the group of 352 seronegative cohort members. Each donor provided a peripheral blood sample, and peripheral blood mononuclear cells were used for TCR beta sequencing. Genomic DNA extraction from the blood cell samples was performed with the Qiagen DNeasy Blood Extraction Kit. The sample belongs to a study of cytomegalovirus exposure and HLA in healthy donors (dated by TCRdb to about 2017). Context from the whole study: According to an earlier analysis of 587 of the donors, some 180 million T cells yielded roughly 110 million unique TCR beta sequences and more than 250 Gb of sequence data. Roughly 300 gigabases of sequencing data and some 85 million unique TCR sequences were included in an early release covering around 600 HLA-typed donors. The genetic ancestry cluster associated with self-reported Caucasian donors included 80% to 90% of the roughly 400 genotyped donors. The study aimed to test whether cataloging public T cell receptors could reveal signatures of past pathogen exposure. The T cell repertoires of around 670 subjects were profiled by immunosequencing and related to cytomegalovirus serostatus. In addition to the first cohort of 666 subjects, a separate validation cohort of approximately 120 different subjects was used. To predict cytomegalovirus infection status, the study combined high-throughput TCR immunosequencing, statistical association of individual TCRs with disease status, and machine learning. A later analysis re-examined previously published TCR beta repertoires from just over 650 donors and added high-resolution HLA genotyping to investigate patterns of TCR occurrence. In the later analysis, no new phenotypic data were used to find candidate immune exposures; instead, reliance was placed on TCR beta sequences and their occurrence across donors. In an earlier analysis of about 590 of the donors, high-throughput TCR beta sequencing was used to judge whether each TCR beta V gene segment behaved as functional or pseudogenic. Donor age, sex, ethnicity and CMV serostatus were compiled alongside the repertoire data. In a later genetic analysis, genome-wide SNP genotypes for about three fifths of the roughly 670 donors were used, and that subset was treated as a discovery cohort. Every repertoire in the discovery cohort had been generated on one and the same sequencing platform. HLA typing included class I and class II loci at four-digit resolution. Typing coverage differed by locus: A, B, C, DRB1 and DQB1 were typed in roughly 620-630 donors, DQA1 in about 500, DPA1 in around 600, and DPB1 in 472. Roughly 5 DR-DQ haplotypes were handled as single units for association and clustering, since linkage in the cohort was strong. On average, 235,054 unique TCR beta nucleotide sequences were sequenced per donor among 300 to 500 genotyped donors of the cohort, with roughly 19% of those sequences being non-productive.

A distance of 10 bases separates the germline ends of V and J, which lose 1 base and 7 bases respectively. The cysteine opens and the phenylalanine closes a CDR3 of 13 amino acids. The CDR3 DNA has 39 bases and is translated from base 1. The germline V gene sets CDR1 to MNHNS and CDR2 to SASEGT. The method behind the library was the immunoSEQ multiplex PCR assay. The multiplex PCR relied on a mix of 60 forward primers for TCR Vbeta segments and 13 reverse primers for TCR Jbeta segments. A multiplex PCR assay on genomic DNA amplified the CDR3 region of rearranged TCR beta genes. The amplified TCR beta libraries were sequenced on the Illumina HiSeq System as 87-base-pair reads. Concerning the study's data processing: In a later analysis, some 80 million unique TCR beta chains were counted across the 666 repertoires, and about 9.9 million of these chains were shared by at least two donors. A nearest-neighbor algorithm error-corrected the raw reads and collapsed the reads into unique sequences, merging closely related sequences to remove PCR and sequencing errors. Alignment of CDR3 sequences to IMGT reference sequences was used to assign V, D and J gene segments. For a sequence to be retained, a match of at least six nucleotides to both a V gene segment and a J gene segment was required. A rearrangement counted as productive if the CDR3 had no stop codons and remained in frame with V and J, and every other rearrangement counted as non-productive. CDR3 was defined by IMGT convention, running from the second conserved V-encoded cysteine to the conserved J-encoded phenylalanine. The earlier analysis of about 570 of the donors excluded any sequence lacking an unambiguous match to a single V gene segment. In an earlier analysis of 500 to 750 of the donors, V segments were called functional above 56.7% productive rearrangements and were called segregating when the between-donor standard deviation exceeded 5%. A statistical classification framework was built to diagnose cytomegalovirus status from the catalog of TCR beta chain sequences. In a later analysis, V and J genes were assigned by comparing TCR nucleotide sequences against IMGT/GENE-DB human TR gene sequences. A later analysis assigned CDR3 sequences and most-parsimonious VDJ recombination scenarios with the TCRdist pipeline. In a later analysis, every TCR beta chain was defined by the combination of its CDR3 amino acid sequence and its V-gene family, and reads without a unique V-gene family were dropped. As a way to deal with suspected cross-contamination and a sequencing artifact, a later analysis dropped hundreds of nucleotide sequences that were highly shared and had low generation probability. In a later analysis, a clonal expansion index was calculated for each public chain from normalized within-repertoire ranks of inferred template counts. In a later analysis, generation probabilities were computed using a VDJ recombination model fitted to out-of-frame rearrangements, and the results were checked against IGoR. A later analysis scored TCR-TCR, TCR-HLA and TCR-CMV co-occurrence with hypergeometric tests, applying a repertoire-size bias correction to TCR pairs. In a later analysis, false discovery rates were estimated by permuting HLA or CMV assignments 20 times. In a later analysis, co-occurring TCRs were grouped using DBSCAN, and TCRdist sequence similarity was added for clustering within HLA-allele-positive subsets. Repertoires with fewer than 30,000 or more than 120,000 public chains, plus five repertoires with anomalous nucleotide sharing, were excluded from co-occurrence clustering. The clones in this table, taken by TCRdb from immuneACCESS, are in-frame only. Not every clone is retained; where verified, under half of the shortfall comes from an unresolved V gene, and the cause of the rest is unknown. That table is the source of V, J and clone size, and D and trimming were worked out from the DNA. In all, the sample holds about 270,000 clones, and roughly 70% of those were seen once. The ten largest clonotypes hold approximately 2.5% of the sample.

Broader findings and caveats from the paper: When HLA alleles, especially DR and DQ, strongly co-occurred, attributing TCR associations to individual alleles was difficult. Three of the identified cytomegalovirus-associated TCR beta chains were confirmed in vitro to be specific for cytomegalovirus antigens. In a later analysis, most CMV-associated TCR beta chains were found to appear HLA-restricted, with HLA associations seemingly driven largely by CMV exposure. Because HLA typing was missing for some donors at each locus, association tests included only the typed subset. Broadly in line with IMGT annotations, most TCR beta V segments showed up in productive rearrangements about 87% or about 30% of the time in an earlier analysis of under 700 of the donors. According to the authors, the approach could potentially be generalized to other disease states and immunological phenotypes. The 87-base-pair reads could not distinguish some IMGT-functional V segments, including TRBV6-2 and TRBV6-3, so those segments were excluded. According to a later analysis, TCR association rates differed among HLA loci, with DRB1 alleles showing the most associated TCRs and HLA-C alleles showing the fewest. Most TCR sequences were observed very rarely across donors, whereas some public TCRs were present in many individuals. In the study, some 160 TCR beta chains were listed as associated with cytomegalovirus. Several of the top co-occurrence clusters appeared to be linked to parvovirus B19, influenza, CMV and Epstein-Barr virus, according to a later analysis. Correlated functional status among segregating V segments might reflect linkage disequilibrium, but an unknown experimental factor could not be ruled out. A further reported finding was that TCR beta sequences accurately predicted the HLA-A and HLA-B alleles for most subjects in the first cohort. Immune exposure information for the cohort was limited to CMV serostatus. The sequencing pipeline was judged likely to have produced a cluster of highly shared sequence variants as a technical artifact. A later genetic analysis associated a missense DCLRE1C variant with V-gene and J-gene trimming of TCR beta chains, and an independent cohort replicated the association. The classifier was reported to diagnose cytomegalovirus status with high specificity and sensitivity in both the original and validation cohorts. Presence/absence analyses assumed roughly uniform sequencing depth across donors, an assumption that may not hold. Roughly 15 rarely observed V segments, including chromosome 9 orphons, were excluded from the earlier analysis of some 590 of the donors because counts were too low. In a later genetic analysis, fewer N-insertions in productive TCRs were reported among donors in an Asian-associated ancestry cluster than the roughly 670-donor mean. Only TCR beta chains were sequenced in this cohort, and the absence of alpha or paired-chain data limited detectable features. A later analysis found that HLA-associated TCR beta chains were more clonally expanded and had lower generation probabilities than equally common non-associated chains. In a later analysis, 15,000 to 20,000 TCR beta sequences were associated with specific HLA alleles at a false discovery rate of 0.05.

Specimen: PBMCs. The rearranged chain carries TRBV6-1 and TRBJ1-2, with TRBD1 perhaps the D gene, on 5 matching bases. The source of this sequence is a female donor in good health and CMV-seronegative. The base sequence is TGTGCCAGCAGTGAAGAGGGACTTGGTGGCTACACCTTC. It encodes CASSEEGLGGYTF.